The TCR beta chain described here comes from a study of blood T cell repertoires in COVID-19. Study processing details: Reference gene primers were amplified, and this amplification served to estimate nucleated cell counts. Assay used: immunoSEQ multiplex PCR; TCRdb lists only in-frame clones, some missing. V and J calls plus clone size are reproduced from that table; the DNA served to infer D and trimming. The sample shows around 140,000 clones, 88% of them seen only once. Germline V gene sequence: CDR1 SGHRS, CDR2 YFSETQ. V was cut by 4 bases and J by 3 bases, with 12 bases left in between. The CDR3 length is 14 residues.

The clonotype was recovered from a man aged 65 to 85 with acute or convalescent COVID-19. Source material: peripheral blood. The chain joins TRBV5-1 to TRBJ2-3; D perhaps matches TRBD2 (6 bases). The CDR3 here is CASSPGEGTDTQYF. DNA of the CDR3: TGCGCCAGCAGCCCGGGAGAAGGGACAGATACGCAGTATTTT.